This TCR beta chain was captured in a study of human T cells and chemical hapten exposure. Study information: Sensitization used 2% DPC on around 2 cm by around 2 cm upper inner arm skin.

TCRdb reanalysed the RACE reads using MiXCR and keeps one entry per CDR3 protein. The sample yields approximately 49,000 distinct CDR3 sequences, about 10% seen once. This clonotype was seen at least ten times. Its antigen is not known. Trimming cost V 6 bases and J 7 bases, with 10 bases left between them. The CDR3 length is 12 residues. Study-wide points: Donors' alopecia may make their immune response differ from healthy people's.

Documented time point: patch test 1, 2 weeks after DPC sensitization. The treatment denotes: therapeutic diphenylcyclopropenone sensitization with weekly scalp DPC. Patch tests were applied only after blood draws. The rearrangement joins TRBV12-3 or TRBV12-4 to TRBJ1-5; TRBD1 might be the D (5 bases). The TCR comes from a woman aged 50 to 65 with alopecia areata. Some clones in this sample may be carry-over from other donors' samples. Sequencing was performed on whole blood, taken in connection with sensitization to the hapten diphenylcyclopropenone (DPC). The CDR3 loop reads CASSQGGQPQHF. Written as DNA, the CDR3 is TGTGCCAGCAGCCAGGGAGGGCAGCCCCAGCATTTT.